One and the same sample provided the 30 T cell receptor beta chains below, sequenced in a study of beta chain features in type 1 diabetes. Reverse transcription of all isolated RNA meant that expressed TCRB transcripts were sequenced. Using immunoSEQ multiplex PCR, the repertoire was profiled, and TCRdb retains in-frame clones only, with some absent. The repertoire includes 200,000 to 300,000 clones, roughly 21% of them detected once, and 0.028% sits in the top ten. General study results and limits: People with Type 1 diabetes carried modestly yet significantly shorter TCRB CDR3s in all four CD4+ subsets.

The antigens these receptors bind are not known. The sequenced material came from naive CD4+ T cells from blood. These receptor sequences come from a woman aged 40 to 49 with type 1 diabetes.

The genes are TRBV5-4 and TRBJ2-2; perhaps TRBD2 as D (6 bases). CDR1 is SGHNT, CDR2 YYREEE, per germline (reference sequence). This CDR3 has 16 amino acids. V shed 3 bases and J shed 5 bases, with 17 bases lying between them. CDR3 protein: CASSSTPGDLTGELFF. CDR3 sequence (DNA): TGTGCCAGCAGCTCAACCCCGGGAGACCTAACCGGGGAGCTGTTTTTT.

Only a few counts were recorded for this clone. V usage is TRBV6-6 and J usage is TRBJ2-1; no definite D call. The CDR3 has 12 residues. V was clipped by 5 bases and J by 8 bases, with 10 bases between them. Germline assignment: CDR1 MNHNY and CDR2 SVGAGI (reference sequence). The CDR3 DNA reads TGTGCCAGCAGTCCTACCCCCCATGAGCAGTTCTTC. It codes for CASSPTPHEQFF.

This clone was detected only a few times. V and J are TRBV18 and TRBJ1-1; no clear D gene. The CDR3 runs 12 residues. Deletions cut 3 bases from V and 10 bases from J, with 12 bases between. The germline V gene encodes CDR1 KGHSH and CDR2 LQKENI. The CDR3 nucleotides read TGTGCCAGCTCACCTCAACGGGAGGGAGCTTTCTTT. This gives the protein CASSPQREGAFF.

The J gene is TRBJ2-3, the V gene TRBV29-1; D possibly corresponds to TRBD1 (6 bases). Germline CDR1 reads SQVTM; CDR2 reads ANQGSEA. CDR3 length equals 13 residues. Trimming removed 2 bases from V and 7 bases from J, with 13 bases in between. The CDR3 bases are TGCAGCGTTGAACAATTCCAGGGGAATACGCAGTATTTT. Translating it yields CSVEQFQGNTQYF.

The chain carries TRBV11-2 and TRBJ2-1; 10 nucleotides agree with TRBD2. CDR3 length: 15 amino acids. With 4 bases clipped from V and 6 bases from J, the junction kept 6 bases outside the gene matches. The germline CDR1 and CDR2 sequences are SGHAT and FQNNGV. CDR3: CASSSQRGGFNEQFF. CDR3 coding DNA: TGTGCCAGCAGCTCCCAGCGGGGGGGTTTCAATGAGCAGTTCTTC.

This clone has a handful of counts. Here the CDR3 DNA reads TGCGCCAGCAGCCAAGTTTGGACAGAATCAGCCAAAAACATTCAGTACTTC. Protein sequence: CASSQVWTESAKNIQYF. This chain uses TRBV4-3 with TRBJ2-4; TRBD1 might be the D (6 bases). V gave up 1 base and J gave up 0 bases, with 13 bases separating them. This CDR3 has 17 residues. CDR1 is LGHNA, CDR2 YSLEER, per germline.

This clone has only a few counts. The chain combines TRBV30 with TRBJ1-1; TRBD1 aligns across 8 bases. The germline V gene encodes CDR1 GTSNPN and CDR2 SVGIG (reference sequence). The CDR3 has 13 residues. The ends lost 3 bases at V and 3 bases at J; junction bases unmatched: 3. The CDR3 loop is CAWREQGDTEAFF. The DNA of the CDR3 is TGTGCCTGGAGGGAACAGGGGGACACTGAAGCTTTCTTT.

V is TRBV30 and J is TRBJ1-1, with D possibly being TRBD1 (5 bases). V dropped 1 base and J dropped 0 bases, with 9 bases sitting between them. Germline values: CDR1 GTSNPN, CDR2 SVGIG (reference sequence). CDR3 length: 14 residues. The chain's CDR3 is CAWSATVMNTEAFF. As DNA, the CDR3 is TGTGCCTGGAGTGCGACAGTCATGAACACTGAAGCTTTCTTT.

J is TRBJ1-1 and V is TRBV5-1; 8 bases are a match to TRBD1. This CDR3 has 15 amino acids. The trim removed 4 bases at V and 0 bases at J, leaving 5 bases unmatched. CDR1 SGHRS and CDR2 YFSETQ come from the germline V gene. CDR3 residues: CASSPRQGLNTEAFF. CDR3 DNA sequence: TGCGCCAGCAGCCCGAGACAGGGGTTGAACACTGAAGCTTTCTTT.

The chain employs TRBV7-2 and TRBJ2-5; TRBD1 is a possible D gene (6 bases). Germline CDR1 and CDR2: SGHTA and FQGNSA. V was shortened by 4 bases and J by 5 bases, with 17 bases between the two germline ends. This CDR3 is 15 amino acids long. CDR3 in amino acids: CASSSTGMGFETQYF. In DNA, the CDR3 is TGTGCCAGCAGCTCAACAGGGATGGGATTCGAGACCCAGTACTTC.

This clone was picked up a small number of times. The V call is TRBV19, the J call TRBJ1-1; D is ambiguous. The germline gives CDR1 LNHDA, CDR2 SQIVND (reference sequence). V lost 6 bases, J lost 3 bases, and 5 bases lay in between. This CDR3 spans 11 amino acids. CDR3 protein: CASRQDTEAFF. For the CDR3, the DNA is TGTGCCAGTAGGCAGGACACTGAAGCTTTCTTT.

The J gene is TRBJ2-6, the V gene TRBV29-1; D possibly corresponds to TRBD1 (6 bases). This CDR3 region has 15 residues. V lost 5 bases, J lost 2 bases, and 13 bases lay in between. Per germline, CDR1 SQVTM and CDR2 ANQGSEA. DNA for the CDR3: TGCAGCGTTACGACAGGCGATGCTGGGGCCAACGTCCTGACTTTC. Its protein is CSVTTGDAGANVLTF.

This sequence joins TRBV4-2 and TRBJ1-1, with TRBD1 matching over 9 bases. J was trimmed by 5 bases and V by 4 bases; bases with no gene match: 11. CDR3 length equals 16 residues. Germline V gene sequence: CDR1 LGHNA, CDR2 YNFKEQ. This chain's CDR3 is CASSLEGQGGGTEAFF. CDR3 nucleotide sequence: TGTGCCAGCAGCCTCGAGGGACAGGGTGGAGGAACTGAAGCTTTCTTT.

J is TRBJ2-5 and V is TRBV29-1, with D perhaps TRBD1 (6 bases). V lost 3 bases to trimming and J lost 4 bases, with 9 bases between them. The CDR3 sequence is 12 residues long. In germline, CDR1 is SQVTM, CDR2 ANQGSEA. The CDR3, as DNA: TGCAGCGTTGACAGGGGAACAGAGACCCAGTACTTC. Translation gives CSVDRGTETQYF.

This clone was seen a few times. The rearrangement links TRBV9 to TRBJ2-3; 11 nucleotides match TRBD2. The CDR3 is 16 residues long. The germline V gene has CDR1 SGDLS and CDR2 YYNGEE. V lost 0 bases to trimming and J lost 2 bases; unmatched junction nucleotides: 2. The CDR3 sequence: CASSVGLAGITDTQYF. The CDR3 nucleotides are TGTGCCAGCAGCGTAGGACTAGCGGGGATCACAGATACGCAGTATTTT.

This clone was found a few times. The chain recombines TRBV2 with TRBJ2-1, with 9 positions matching TRBD1. Germline V CDR1 and CDR2: SNHLY, FYNNEI. The CDR3 spans 17 residues. Unmatched junction bases numbered 12, after V lost 7 bases and J lost 2 bases. Here the CDR3 DNA reads TGTGCCAGCACCCGTGGTCCCGGGACAGGGACCTACAATGAGCAGTTCTTC. This gives the protein CASTRGPGTGTYNEQFF.

The CDR3 DNA reads as TGTGCCAGCAGCTCCGCTCGGGGGGGAGGCACTGAAGCTTTCTTT. Its translation: CASSSARGGGTEAFF. The chain carries TRBV5-4 and TRBJ1-1; perhaps TRBD1 as D (5 bases). CDR3 length equals 15 residues. From germline, CDR1 is SGHNT and CDR2 YYREEE (reference sequence). V was clipped by 3 bases and J by 4 bases, with 16 bases between them.

This clone was counted a few times. The V and J genes are TRBV9 and TRBJ1-1, with 8 nucleotides matching TRBD1. Per the germline V gene, CDR1 is SGDLS and CDR2 is YYNGEE. This CDR3 spans 13 amino acids. V dropped 3 bases and J dropped 4; count of bases not matched to a gene: 2. This CDR3 reads CASSGQGRTEAFF. The CDR3 DNA follows: TGTGCCAGCAGCGGACAGGGGCGCACTGAAGCTTTCTTT. Full variable domain (remainder filled in from reference TRBV9 and TRBJ1-1): DSGVTQTPKHLITATGQRVTLRCSPRSGDLSVYWYQQSLDQGLQFLIQYYNGEERAKGNILERFSAQQFPDLHSELNLSSLELGDSALYFCASSGQGRTEAFFGQGTRLTVV.

This clone has a handful of counts. The chain couples TRBV9 to TRBJ2-3, with 8 nucleotides matching TRBD1. Trimming cost V 0 bases and J 4 bases; bases outside gene matches: 4. This CDR3 has 15 residues. Germline V gene lookup returns CDR1 SGDLS and CDR2 YYNGEE. The CDR3 DNA sequence: TGTGCCAGCAGCGTAGTACAGGGGGTAGCAGATACGCAGTATTTT. Residues: CASSVVQGVADTQYF.

This clone showed up just a few times. This rearrangement joins TRBV28 to TRBJ2-3; D is ambiguous. The CDR3 length is 13 residues. CDR1 and CDR2 from the germline V gene are MDHEN and SYDVKM. V lost 7 bases and J lost 3, with 11 bases in between. In DNA, the CDR3 is TGTGCCAGCACCCTCTCAGGAACAGATACGCAGTATTTT. It yields the protein CASTLSGTDTQYF.

The chain uses TRBV7-2 and TRBJ1-2; 9 nucleotides match TRBD1. Germline loops: CDR1 SGHTA, CDR2 FQGNSA. The junction had 7 bases not matched to a gene; V was cut back by 6 bases and J by 8 bases. This CDR3 region has 13 residues. The CDR3 spells CASRSTGGEGYTF. The CDR3 nucleotides are TGTGCCAGCAGGTCCACAGGGGGCGAGGGCTACACCTTC.

CDR3 in DNA: TGTGCCAGCAGTCTCCTCAGCAGGTCGAACACCGGGGAGCTGTTTTTT. This gives the protein CASSLLSRSNTGELFF. The chain is built from TRBV28 and TRBJ2-2, with D unclear. V was cut by 5 bases and J by 0 bases, with 13 bases left in between. The CDR3 is 16 amino acids. Germline CDR1 is MDHEN and CDR2 is SYDVKM. The full variable domain, its missing parts supplied by reference TRBV28 and TRBJ2-2, is DVKVTQSSRYLVKRTGEKVFLECVQDMDHENMFWYRQDPGLGLRLIYFSYDVKMKEKGDIPEGYSVSREKKERFSLILESASTNQTSMYLCASSLLSRSNTGELFFGEGSRLTVL.

The table lists this clone with a few counts. The chain recombines TRBV2 with TRBJ2-5; D perhaps matches TRBD1 (6 bases). Germline CDR1 and CDR2: SNHLY and FYNNEI. The length of the CDR3 is 13 residues. Deletions cut 4 bases from V and 4 bases from J, with 10 bases between. The CDR3 spells CASSGQDGETQYF. CDR3 sequence (DNA): TGTGCCAGCAGTGGACAGGACGGAGAGACCCAGTACTTC.

This clone turned up a few times. The V gene is TRBV5-1, the J gene TRBJ1-5; D is possibly TRBD1 (5 bases). This CDR3 has 14 residues. CDR1 is SGHRS, CDR2 YFSETQ, per germline. Trimming shortened V by 0 bases and J by 8 bases, and 12 bases separated the two germline ends. Written as DNA, the CDR3 is TGCGCCAGCAGCTTGGAGGAGGGGATGGAGCCCCAGCATTTT. Residues: CASSLEEGMEPQHF.

This clone turned up a few times. The CDR3 protein is CAWSVQAEGEQYF. CDR3 DNA sequence: TGTGCCTGGAGTGTACAGGCAGAAGGCGAGCAGTACTTC. V and J are TRBV30 and TRBJ2-7; D perhaps matches TRBD1 (5 bases). Trimming removed 0 bases from V and 6 bases from J, with 12 bases in between. CDR1 is GTSNPN, CDR2 SVGIG, per germline (reference sequence). CDR3 size: 13 residues.

The CDR3 region has the DNA TGTGCCTGGAGTGTTGGGAGCCTCACAGATACGCAGTATTTT. Translated: CAWSVGSLTDTQYF. The chain uses TRBV30 and TRBJ2-3; D might be TRBD2 (5 bases). Trimming took off 0 bases at V and 2 bases at J, with 9 bases between the two ends. Germline V gene data show CDR1 as GTSNPN and CDR2 as SVGIG (reference sequence). CDR3 length: 14 amino acids. Together with reference TRBV30 and TRBJ2-3, the CDR3 gives the full variable domain: SQTIHQWPATLVQPVGSPLSLECTVEGTSNPNLYWYRQAAGRGLQLLFYSVGIGQISSEVPQNLSASRPQDRQFILSSKKLLLSDSGFYLCAWSVGSLTDTQYFGPGTRLTVL.

In its sample, this clone was seen a few times. This chain joins TRBV29-1 and TRBJ2-1; 7 bases agree with TRBD1. The CDR3 runs to 13 residues. V lost 1 base, J lost 3 bases, and 0 bases stayed unmatched. The germline V gene encodes CDR1 SQVTM and CDR2 ANQGSEA. The CDR3 coding sequence is TGCAGCGTTGAAGGGGACAGCTACAATGAGCAGTTCTTC. This gives the protein CSVEGDSYNEQFF.

V usage is TRBV29-1 and J usage is TRBJ2-3; 7 bases line up with TRBD1. Looked up from germline, CDR1 is SQVTM and CDR2 is ANQGSEA. V lost 8 bases to trimming and J lost 4 bases; unmatched junction nucleotides: 6. This CDR3 has 12 amino acids. Written as DNA, the CDR3 is TGCAGCCTCCGACAGGGTGCAGATACGCAGTATTTT. Protein sequence: CSLRQGADTQYF.

This clone was recorded a few times. This chain connects TRBV7-2 to TRBJ2-1; 8 bases fit TRBD2. Germline CDR1 is SGHTA and CDR2 is FQGNSA. The junction had 10 bases not matched to a gene; V was cut back by 6 bases and J by 9 bases. CDR3 size: 14 residues. This chain's CDR3 is CASRRAGVQGEQFF. Here the CDR3 DNA reads TGTGCCAGCAGGAGAGCGGGAGTGCAGGGTGAGCAGTTCTTC.

The J gene is TRBJ2-1, the V gene TRBV2, with 7 bases lining up with TRBD2. The CDR3 length is 13 residues. CDR1 and CDR2 (germline): SNHLY, FYNNEI. With V trimmed by 8 bases and J by 0 bases, 1 base remained unmatched. CDR3 loop: CASRGVSYNEQFF. For the CDR3, the DNA is TGTGCCAGCCGGGGGGTCTCCTACAATGAGCAGTTCTTC. Full variable domain (remainder filled in from reference TRBV2 and TRBJ2-1): EPEVTQTPSHQVTQMGQEVILRCVPISNHLYFYWYRQILGQKVEFLVSFYNNEISEKSEIFDDQFSVERPDGSNFTLKIRSTKLEDSAMYFCASRGVSYNEQFFGPGTRLTVL.